The rows below give T cell receptor beta chains drawn from one sample of a study of T cell responses to AZD1222 COVID-19 vaccine. Measured with immunoSEQ multiplex PCR; TCRdb has only the in-frame clones, and not every one. Found here are 110,000 to 150,000 clones, just over 90% of them singletons; the top ten hold 1.5% to 2.5%. Material: peripheral blood, obtained 28 days after the second AZD1222 dose. The receptors were gathered from an adult who received the AZD1222 COVID-19 vaccine. Each CDR3 is given with its conserved first and last residue. D genes are given only for firm matches. Clone size is not always given. Where it is, it says once, few, many or a class for expanded clones.

>TRBJ1-4|NA|TRBV2|TRBD1
CASNRGVGEKLFF
TGTGCCAGCAACAGGGGTGTAGGTGAAAAACTGTTTTTT
>TRBJ1-2|NA|TRBV7-9|TRBD1
CASSPWTGAYGYTF
TGTGCCAGCAGCCCTTGGACAGGGGCCTATGGCTACACCTTC
>TRBJ2-7|NA|TRBV11-2|TRBD2
CASSSKIAGGSYEQYF
TGTGCCAGCAGCTCAAAAATAGCGGGAGGATCCTACGAGCAGTACTTC
>TRBJ2-2|NA|TRBV21-1|NA
CASSYGSRKNTGELFF
TGTGCCAGCAGCTACGGCTCCCGGAAGAACACCGGGGAGCTGTTTTTT
>TRBJ2-7|NA|TRBV6-5|NA
CASSDTTYEQYF
TGTGCCAGCAGCGACACCACCTACGAGCAGTACTTC
>TRBJ1-2|NA|TRBV19|NA
CASSIDGRPWGYGYTF
TGTGCCAGTAGTATAGATGGGCGGCCGTGGGGCTATGGCTACACCTTC
>TRBJ2-2|NA|TRBV5-4|NA
CASSPGGTGELFF
TGTGCCAGCAGCCCTGGCGGGACCGGGGAGCTGTTTTTT
>TRBJ2-1|NA|TRBV6-1|TRBD2
CASSELGGVYNEQFF
TGTGCCAGCAGTGAATTGGGGGGGGTATACAATGAGCAGTTCTTC
>TRBJ1-5|NA|TRBV5-1|NA
CASSSGDSNQPQHF
TGCGCCAGCAGCTCAGGGGATAGCAATCAGCCCCAGCATTTT
>TRBJ1-1|NA|TRBV5-1|NA
CASTRRWDTEAFF
TGCGCCAGCACCCGGCGGTGGGACACTGAAGCTTTCTTT
>TRBJ2-7|few|TRBV18|TRBD1
CASSSSGGLRYEQYF
TGTGCCAGCTCATCCTCAGGGGGTCTGAGATACGAGCAGTACTTC
>TRBJ2-1|NA|TRBV4-1|NA
CASSQILQEQFF
TGCGCCAGCAGCCAAATACTACAAGAGCAGTTCTTC
>TRBJ2-7|NA|TRBV15|TRBD2
CATSRALSGGSSYEQYF
TGTGCCACCAGCAGAGCCCTTAGCGGGGGGAGCTCCTACGAGCAGTACTTC
>TRBJ1-6|NA|TRBV5-1|TRBD1
CASSLAGQGRSPLHF
TGCGCCAGCAGCTTGGCAGGACAGGGTCGGTCACCCCTCCACTTT
>TRBJ2-7|NA|TRBV20-1|NA
CSASRVNSYEQYF
TGCAGTGCTAGTCGGGTGAACTCCTACGAGCAGTACTTC
>TRBJ1-2|NA|TRBV19|NA
CASSPNAGTSVNGYTF
TGTGCCAGTAGTCCAAACGCCGGGACATCGGTTAATGGCTACACCTTC
>TRBJ2-1|NA|TRBV20-1|NA
CSTYRAGEQFF
TGCAGCACATACAGGGCGGGGGAGCAGTTCTTC
>TRBJ1-6|NA|TRBV27|NA
CASQVSVRHNSPLHF
TGTGCCAGCCAAGTTTCGGTGCGACATAATTCACCCCTCCACTTT
>TRBJ2-7|NA|TRBV12-3/TRBV12-4|TRBD1
CASRSGTGYEQYF
TGTGCCAGCAGGTCCGGGACAGGCTACGAGCAGTACTTC
>TRBJ2-1|NA|TRBV21-1|NA
CASSPPRVGGLHNEQFF
TGTGCCAGCAGCCCCCCCCGGGTGGGGGGCCTCCACAATGAGCAGTTCTTC
>TRBJ1-5|NA|TRBV12-5|NA
CASGLSGRGLSFYQPQHF
TGTGCTAGTGGTCTTTCAGGGAGGGGATTGTCCTTTTATCAGCCCCAGCATTTT
>TRBJ1-3|NA|TRBV6-5|NA
CASSYLGSSGNTIYF
TGTGCCAGCAGTTACCTTGGCTCCTCTGGAAACACCATATATTTT
>TRBJ2-7|NA|TRBV7-8|TRBD1
CASSVYRGSDEQYF
TGTGCCAGCAGCGTATACAGGGGTTCCGACGAGCAGTACTTC
>TRBJ1-1|NA|TRBV29-1|NA
CSVEEGSNTEAFF
TGCAGCGTTGAAGAGGGCTCGAACACTGAAGCTTTCTTT
>TRBJ1-6|NA|TRBV18|NA
CASSPGGYSPLHF
TGTGCCAGCTCACCGGGCGGTTACTCACCCCTCCACTTT
>TRBJ1-1|NA|TRBV2|NA
CASSDRGRTTEAFF
TGTGCCAGCAGTGACCGTGGCAGGACAACTGAAGCTTTCTTT
>TRBJ2-5|NA|TRBV7-2|NA
CASSLELVVKTQYF
TGTGCCAGCAGCTTAGAACTAGTGGTGAAGACCCAGTACTTC
>TRBJ1-4|NA|TRBV7-9|NA
CASSLDPATNEKLFF
TGTGCCAGCAGCTTAGACCCCGCAACTAATGAAAAACTGTTTTTT
>TRBJ1-4|NA|TRBV6-5|TRBD1
CASSSRQGATNEKLFF
TGTGCCAGCAGTTCTCGACAGGGGGCGACTAATGAAAAACTGTTTTTT
>TRBJ1-1|NA|TRBV19|NA
CASSRRAYTEAFF
TGTGCCAGTAGCCGGAGGGCGTACACTGAAGCTTTCTTT
>TRBJ1-5|NA|TRBV2|NA
CASKGLNQPQHF
TGTGCCAGCAAGGGGCTGAATCAGCCCCAGCATTTT
>TRBJ2-7|NA|TRBV9|NA
CASSPSAKRLLPYEQYF
TGTGCCAGCAGCCCTAGCGCCAAGCGGCTGTTACCCTACGAGCAGTACTTC
>TRBJ1-1|NA|TRBV7-2|NA
CASSPGFGNTEAFF
TGTGCCAGCAGCCCCGGGTTCGGGAACACTGAAGCTTTCTTT